This T cell receptor (beta chain) was obtained from a study of vaccination effects on CD4 cells after COVID-19. General observations from the study: After vaccination of healthy people, only 1 of 255 vaccine-induced clones cross-reacted with common cold coronaviruses.

The germline gives CDR1 SGHTA, CDR2 FQGTGA. J lost 5 bases, V lost 2 bases, and 10 bases had no gene match. The CDR3 is 16 amino acids. Before sequencing, viral peptide pools were used by the ViraFEST assay to expand antigen-specific CD4+ T cells. Once cultured for roughly ten days, the cells underwent separation to obtain CD4+ T cells. Either the BNT162b2 or mRNA-1273 vaccine was given to participants in two doses. About this clone itself: The antigen is not known.

Some clones are missing from TCRdb's copy, which holds only in-frame ones; the method was immunoSEQ multiplex PCR. The sample shows some 69,000 clones, about 67% of them seen only once. The chain combines TRBV7-3 with TRBJ2-5; 8 bases map to TRBD2. The clonotype comes from a human donor who received a COVID-19 vaccine. The starting material was CD4+ T cells from PBMCs cultured with HCoV-229E spike peptides, obtained after COVID-19 vaccination. CDR3 amino acids: CASSLLGGGPWETQYF. For the CDR3, the DNA is TGTGCCAGCAGCTTACTGGGCGGGGGGCCGTGGGAGACCCAGTACTTC.